This T cell receptor (beta chain) was retrieved from a study of tumor and adjacent non-tumor tissue in lung cancer. Background on the study: There were some 11 adenocarcinoma, 2 squamous cell carcinoma and 1 small cell lung cancer cases. Study results and limitations: TCR diversity was significantly greater in tumor than normal lung tissue.

Points on this clonotype: Its antigen is not identified. The germline gene is not matched at one end of the junction; a read error may be the cause.

TCRbeta libraries were built with three rounds of nested PCR, modified from ARM-PCR. One entry per CDR3 protein results from TCRdb running MiXCR on the multiplex PCR reads. The sample records about 50,000 distinct CDR3 sequences, 74% being singletons. The V gene's germline CDR1 is MNHEY and CDR2 SVGEGT. This CDR3 contains 17 residues. RNA was extracted from bulk tissue without any cell sorting. This non-tumor lung sample came from over 3 cm beyond the tumor edge. Donors were chemotherapy-naive, newly diagnosed lung cancer surgical patients in China, August–late 2014. The clonotype was recovered from a woman aged 60-75 years with non-small cell lung cancer. The chain joins TRBV6-2 or TRBV6-3 to TRBJ1-1; D is possibly TRBD1 (5 bases). Sequencing was performed on distant non-tumor lung tissue. The CDR3 bases are TGTGCCAGCAAGCGCCCCCATGTTGGGGGTTTGAACACTGGAGCTTTCTTT. Protein product: CASKRPHVGGLNTGAFF.